This T cell receptor beta chain was sequenced in a study of T cells in tuberculosis. Study context: A South African cohort included IGRA-negative adolescents, latently infected IGRA-positive adolescents and adults with active tuberculosis. Study-level points and caveats: A GMM-specific repertoire classifier reached approximately 84% accuracy, AUROC 0.90.

Germline CDR1 reads SGHDN; CDR2 reads FVKESK. The CDR3 has 15 residues. Trimming took off 1 base at V and 5 bases at J, with 14 bases between the two ends. Time point specified: new active TB diagnosis, blood taken before or within 7 days of starting treatment. Active tuberculosis patients were new diagnoses, HIV-seronegative, South African, and aged 18 years or older. TCRdb's table, derived via immunoSEQ multiplex PCR, lists solely in-frame clones and lacks some. This sample has approximately 53,000 clones; over 90% occur once, and the top ten carry more than 1.2%. This clone is a singleton in its sample. Its matching antigen is unknown.

The clonotype was recovered from an adult with tuberculosis. The specimen comprised PBMCs, sampled at tuberculosis diagnosis. The V and J genes are TRBV14 and TRBJ2-5; D possibly corresponds to TRBD2 (6 bases). This CDR3 is CASSQGGPGLETQYF. CDR3 coding DNA: TGTGCCAGCAGCCAAGGGGGACCGGGACTGGAGACCCAGTACTTC.